These 5 T cell receptor beta chains share one sample of origin, sequenced in a study of blood T cell repertoires in COVID-19 (dated by TCRdb to about 2020). Receptor libraries were prepared by the immunoSEQ multiplex PCR assay. TCRdb limited this immuneACCESS table to in-frame rearrangements with V and J called. A share of clones is missing; checked studies link under half to unresolved V genes, and the rest is unexplained. The sample has about 160,000 clones on record, nearly 80% of them singletons. The biggest ten clones account for more than 11% of the sample. The sample consisted of peripheral blood. The receptors originated from a woman older than 75 with acute or convalescent COVID-19.

This chain joins TRBV7-8 and TRBJ1-2; 7 positions match TRBD1. V dropped 5 bases and J dropped 1; count of bases not matched to a gene: 4. CDR1 and CDR2 (germline): SGHVS, FQNEAQ. This CDR3 contains 14 residues. The CDR3 DNA reads as TGTGCCAGCAGCGAAAACAGGGGTAACTATGGCTACACCTTC. This encodes CASSENRGNYGYTF.

The genes are TRBV20-1 and TRBJ2-7; TRBD1 aligns across 10 bases. Germline CDR1 reads DFQATT; CDR2 reads SNEGSKA (reference sequence). This CDR3 is built from 13 residues. Unmatched junction bases numbered 3, after V lost 3 bases and J lost 4 bases. CDR3 amino acids: CSASPGQGYEQYF. Written as DNA, the CDR3 is TGCAGTGCTAGTCCGGGACAGGGGTACGAGCAGTACTTC.

V is TRBV5-1 and J is TRBJ2-2; 11 bases agree with TRBD2. CDR1 is SGHRS and CDR2 is YFSETQ in the germline V gene. J gave up 5 bases and V 4 bases, and 4 bases lay outside the gene matches. This CDR3 is built from 15 residues. CDR3 amino acids: CASSPGLAVTGELFF. Here the CDR3 DNA reads TGCGCCAGCAGCCCGGGACTAGCGGTTACCGGGGAGCTGTTTTTT.

The rearrangement uses TRBV5-1 and TRBJ1-3; 10 nucleotides line up with TRBD1. This CDR3 is built from 16 residues. Germline V gene lookup returns CDR1 SGHRS and CDR2 YFSETQ. V was clipped by 2 bases and J by 4 bases; unmatched bases: 6. The CDR3 DNA reads TGCGCCAGCAGCTTACCGGGACAGGGGAAAGGAAACACCATATATTTT. The encoded protein is CASSLPGQGKGNTIYF. The full variable domain, rest sourced from reference TRBV5-1 and TRBJ1-3, is KAGVTQTPRYLIKTRGQQVTLSCSPISGHRSVSWYQQTPGQGLQFLFEYFSETQRNKGNFPGRFSGRQFSNSRSEMNVSTLELGDSALYLCASSLPGQGKGNTIYFGEGSWLTVV.

The chain has TRBV5-5 and TRBJ1-2, with TRBD1 as a possible D gene (5 bases). CDR3 length equals 15 residues. V lost 5 bases to trimming and J lost 0 bases, with 14 bases between them. Germline-derived CDR1 and CDR2 are SGHKS and YYEKEE (reference sequence). CDR3 loop: CASSLQGYANYGYTF. The CDR3 region has the DNA TGTGCCAGCAGTCTTCAGGGCTACGCTAACTATGGCTACACCTTC.